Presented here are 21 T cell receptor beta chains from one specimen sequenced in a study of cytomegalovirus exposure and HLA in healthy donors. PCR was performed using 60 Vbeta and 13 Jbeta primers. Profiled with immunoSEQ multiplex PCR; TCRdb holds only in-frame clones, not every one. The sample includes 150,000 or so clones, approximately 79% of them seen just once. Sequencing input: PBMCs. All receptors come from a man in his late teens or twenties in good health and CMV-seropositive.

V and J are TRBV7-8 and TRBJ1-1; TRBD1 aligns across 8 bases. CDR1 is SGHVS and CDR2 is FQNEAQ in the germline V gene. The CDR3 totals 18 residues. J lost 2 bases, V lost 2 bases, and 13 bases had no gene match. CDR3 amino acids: CASSLWWGTGSSNTEAFF. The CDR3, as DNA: TGTGCCAGCAGCTTATGGTGGGGGACAGGCTCGTCCAACACTGAAGCTTTCTTT.

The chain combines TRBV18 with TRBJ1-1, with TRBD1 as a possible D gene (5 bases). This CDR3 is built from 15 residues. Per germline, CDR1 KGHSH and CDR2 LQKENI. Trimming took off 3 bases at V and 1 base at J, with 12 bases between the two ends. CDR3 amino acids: CASSPYRQKNTEAFF. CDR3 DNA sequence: TGTGCCAGCTCACCCTACCGACAGAAGAACACTGAAGCTTTCTTT.

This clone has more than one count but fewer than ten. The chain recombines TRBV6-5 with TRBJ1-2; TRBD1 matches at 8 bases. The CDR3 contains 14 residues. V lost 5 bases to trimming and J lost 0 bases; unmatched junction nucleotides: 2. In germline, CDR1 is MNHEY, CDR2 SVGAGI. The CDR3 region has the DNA TGTGCCAGCAGTCGGACAGGGACTAACTATGGCTACACCTTC. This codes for CASSRTGTNYGYTF.

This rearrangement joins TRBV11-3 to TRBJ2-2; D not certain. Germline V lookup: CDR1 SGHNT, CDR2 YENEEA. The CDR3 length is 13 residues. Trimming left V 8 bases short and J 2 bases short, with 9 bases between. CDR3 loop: CASQQINTGELFF. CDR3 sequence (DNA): TGTGCCAGCCAACAGATCAACACCGGGGAGCTGTTTTTT.

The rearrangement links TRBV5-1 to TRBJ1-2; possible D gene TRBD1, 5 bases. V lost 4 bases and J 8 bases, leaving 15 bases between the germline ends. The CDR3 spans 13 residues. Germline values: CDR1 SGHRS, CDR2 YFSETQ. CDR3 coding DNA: TGCGCCAGCAGCCCGAGGGGAGGGCAAGGCTACACCTTC. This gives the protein CASSPRGGQGYTF.

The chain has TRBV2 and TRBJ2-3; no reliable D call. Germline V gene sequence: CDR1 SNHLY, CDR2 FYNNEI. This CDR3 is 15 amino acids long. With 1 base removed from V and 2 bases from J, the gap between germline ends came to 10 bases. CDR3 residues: CASSEGAANTDTQYF. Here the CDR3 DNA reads TGTGCCAGCAGTGAAGGGGCAGCTAACACAGATACGCAGTATTTT.

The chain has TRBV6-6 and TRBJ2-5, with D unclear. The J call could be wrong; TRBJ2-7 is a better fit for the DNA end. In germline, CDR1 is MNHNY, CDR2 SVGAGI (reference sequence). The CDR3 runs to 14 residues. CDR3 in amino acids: CASSYGRNSYEQYF. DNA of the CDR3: TGTGCCAGCAGTTACGGAAGAAATAGCTACGAGCAGTACTTC.

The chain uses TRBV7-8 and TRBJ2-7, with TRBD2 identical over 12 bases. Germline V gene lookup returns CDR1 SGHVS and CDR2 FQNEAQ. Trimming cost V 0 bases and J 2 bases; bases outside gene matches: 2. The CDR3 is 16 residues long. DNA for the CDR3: TGTGCCAGCAGCTTAGCTCTAGCGGGGGGGCCCTACGAGCAGTACTTC. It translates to CASSLALAGGPYEQYF. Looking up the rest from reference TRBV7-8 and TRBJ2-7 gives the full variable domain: GAGVSQSPRYKVAKRGQDVALRCDPISGHVSLFWYQQALGQGPEFLTYFQNEAQLDKSGLPSDRFFAERPEGSVSTLKIQRTQQEDSAVYLCASSLALAGGPYEQYFGPGTRLTVT.

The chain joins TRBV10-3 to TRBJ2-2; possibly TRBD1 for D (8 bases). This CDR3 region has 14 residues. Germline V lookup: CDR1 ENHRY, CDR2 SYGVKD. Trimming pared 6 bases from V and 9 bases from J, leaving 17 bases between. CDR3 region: CAISTQRDRRELFF. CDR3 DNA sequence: TGTGCCATCAGCACACAGCGGGACAGGCGGGAGCTGTTTTTT.

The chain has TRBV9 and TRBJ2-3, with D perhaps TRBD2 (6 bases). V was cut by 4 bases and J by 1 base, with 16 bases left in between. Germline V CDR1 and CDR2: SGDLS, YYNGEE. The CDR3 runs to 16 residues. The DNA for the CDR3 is TGTGCCAGCAGCCGGGACGCCGGCGGGGGCACAGATACGCAGTATTTT. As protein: CASSRDAGGGTDTQYF. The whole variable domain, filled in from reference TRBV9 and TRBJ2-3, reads DSGVTQTPKHLITATGQRVTLRCSPRSGDLSVYWYQQSLDQGLQFLIQYYNGEERAKGNILERFSAQQFPDLHSELNLSSLELGDSALYFCASSRDAGGGTDTQYFGPGTRLTVL.

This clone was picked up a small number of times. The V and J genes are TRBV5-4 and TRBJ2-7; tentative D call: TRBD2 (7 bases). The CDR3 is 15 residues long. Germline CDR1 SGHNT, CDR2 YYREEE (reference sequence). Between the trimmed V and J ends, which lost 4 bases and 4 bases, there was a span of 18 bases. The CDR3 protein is CASSGVRGGSYEQYF. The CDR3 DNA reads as TGTGCCAGCAGCGGGGTTAGGGGGGGCAGTTACGAGCAGTACTTC.

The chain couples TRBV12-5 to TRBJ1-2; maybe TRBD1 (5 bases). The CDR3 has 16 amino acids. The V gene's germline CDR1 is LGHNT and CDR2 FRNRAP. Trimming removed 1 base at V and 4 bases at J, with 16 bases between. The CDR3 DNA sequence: TGTGCTAGTGGTTTGGGACAGAAGGAAGGGGTCTATGGCTACACCTTC. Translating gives CASGLGQKEGVYGYTF.

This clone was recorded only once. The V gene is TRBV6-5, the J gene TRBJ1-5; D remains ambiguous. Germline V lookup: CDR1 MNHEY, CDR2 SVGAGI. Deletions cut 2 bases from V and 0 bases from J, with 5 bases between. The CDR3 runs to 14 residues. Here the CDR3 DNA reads TGTGCCAGCAGTTACCAGTATAGCAATCAGCCCCAGCATTTT. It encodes CASSYQYSNQPQHF.

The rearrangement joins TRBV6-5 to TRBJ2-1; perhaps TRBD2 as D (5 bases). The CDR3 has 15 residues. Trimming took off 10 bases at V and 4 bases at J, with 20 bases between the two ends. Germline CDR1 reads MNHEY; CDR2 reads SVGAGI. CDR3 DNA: TGTGCCACCAAACGGGAAAAAATCCGTTACAATGAGCAGTTCTTC. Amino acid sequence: CATKREKIRYNEQFF.

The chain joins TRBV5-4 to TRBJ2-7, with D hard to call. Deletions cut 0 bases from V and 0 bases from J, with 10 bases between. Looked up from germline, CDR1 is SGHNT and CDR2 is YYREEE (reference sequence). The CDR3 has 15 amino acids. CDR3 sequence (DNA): TGTGCCAGCAGCTTGGGGTCCGCGAGCTCCTACGAGCAGTACTTC. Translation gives CASSLGSASSYEQYF.

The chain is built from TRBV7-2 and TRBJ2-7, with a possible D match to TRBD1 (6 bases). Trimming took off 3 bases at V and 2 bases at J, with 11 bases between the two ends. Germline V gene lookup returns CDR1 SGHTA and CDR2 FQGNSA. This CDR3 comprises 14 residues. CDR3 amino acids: CASSFWTEAYEQYF. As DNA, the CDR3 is TGTGCCAGCAGCTTTTGGACAGAAGCCTACGAGCAGTACTTC.

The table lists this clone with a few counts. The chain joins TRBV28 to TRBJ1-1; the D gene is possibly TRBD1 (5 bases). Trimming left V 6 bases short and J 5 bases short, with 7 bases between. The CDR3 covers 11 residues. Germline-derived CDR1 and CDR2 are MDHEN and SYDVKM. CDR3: CASRGVTEAFF. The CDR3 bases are TGTGCCAGCAGAGGGGTAACTGAAGCTTTCTTT. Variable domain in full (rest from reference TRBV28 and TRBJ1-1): DVKVTQSSRYLVKRTGEKVFLECVQDMDHENMFWYRQDPGLGLRLIYFSYDVKMKEKGDIPEGYSVSREKKERFSLILESASTNQTSMYLCASRGVTEAFFGQGTRLTVV.

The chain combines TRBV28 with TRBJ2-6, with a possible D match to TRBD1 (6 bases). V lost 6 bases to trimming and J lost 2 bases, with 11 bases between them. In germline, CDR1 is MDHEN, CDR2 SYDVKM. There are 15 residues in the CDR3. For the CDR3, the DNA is TGTGCCAGCAGGTCAGGGGCGACTGGGGCCAACGTCCTGACTTTC. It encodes CASRSGATGANVLTF. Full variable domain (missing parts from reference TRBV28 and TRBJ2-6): DVKVTQSSRYLVKRTGEKVFLECVQDMDHENMFWYRQDPGLGLRLIYFSYDVKMKEKGDIPEGYSVSREKKERFSLILESASTNQTSMYLCASRSGATGANVLTFGAGSRLTVL.

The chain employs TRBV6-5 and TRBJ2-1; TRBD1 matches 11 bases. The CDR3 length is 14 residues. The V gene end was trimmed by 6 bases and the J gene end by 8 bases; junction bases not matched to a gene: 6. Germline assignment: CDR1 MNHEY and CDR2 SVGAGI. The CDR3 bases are TGTGCCAGCAGGAGGACAGGGGGCAGGGATGAGCAGTTCTTC. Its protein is CASRRTGGRDEQFF.

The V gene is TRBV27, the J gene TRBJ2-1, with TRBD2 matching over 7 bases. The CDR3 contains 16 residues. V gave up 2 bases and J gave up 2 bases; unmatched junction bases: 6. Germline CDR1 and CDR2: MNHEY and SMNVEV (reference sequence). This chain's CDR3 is CASSLRRLAAYNEQFF. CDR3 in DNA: TGTGCCAGCAGTTTAAGGCGACTAGCCGCCTACAATGAGCAGTTCTTC.

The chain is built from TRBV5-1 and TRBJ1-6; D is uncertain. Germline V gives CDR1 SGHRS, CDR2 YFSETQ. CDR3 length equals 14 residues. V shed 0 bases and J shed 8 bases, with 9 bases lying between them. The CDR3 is CASSLGAADSPLHF. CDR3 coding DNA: TGCGCCAGCAGCTTGGGGGCTGCCGATTCACCCCTCCACTTT.